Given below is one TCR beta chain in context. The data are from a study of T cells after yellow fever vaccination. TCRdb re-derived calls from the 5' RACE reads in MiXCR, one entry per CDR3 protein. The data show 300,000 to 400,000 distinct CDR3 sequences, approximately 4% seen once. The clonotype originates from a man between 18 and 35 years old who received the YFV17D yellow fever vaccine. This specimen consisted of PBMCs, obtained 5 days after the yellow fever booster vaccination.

The CDR3 DNA reads as TGTGCCAGCAGCAGAACAGGGGTCGTCACTGAAGCTTTCTTT. It codes for CASSRTGVVTEAFF. The rearrangement links TRBV2 to TRBJ1-1; 7 bases align to TRBD1. The germline V gene encodes CDR1 SNHLY and CDR2 FYNNEI. J was trimmed by 4 bases and V by 6 bases; bases with no gene match: 8. This CDR3 contains 14 residues.